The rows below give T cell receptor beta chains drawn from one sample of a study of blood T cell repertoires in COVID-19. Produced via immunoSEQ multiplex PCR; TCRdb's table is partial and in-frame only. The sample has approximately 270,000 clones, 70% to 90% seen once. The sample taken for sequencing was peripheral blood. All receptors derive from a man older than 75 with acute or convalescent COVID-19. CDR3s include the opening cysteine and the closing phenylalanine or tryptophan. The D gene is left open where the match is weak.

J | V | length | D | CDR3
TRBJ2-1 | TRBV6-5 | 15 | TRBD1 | CASSTGQGANNEQFF
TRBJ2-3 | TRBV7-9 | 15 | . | CASSHQTGTTDTQYF
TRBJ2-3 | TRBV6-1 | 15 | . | CASSDAGLTTDTQYF
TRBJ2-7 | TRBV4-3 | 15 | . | CASSQNPDSRYEQYF
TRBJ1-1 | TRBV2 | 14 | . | CASSARLPNTEAFF
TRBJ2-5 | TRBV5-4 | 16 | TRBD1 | CASSLPGQGNRETQYF
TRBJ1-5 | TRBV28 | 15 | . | CASSFLRRGNQPQHF
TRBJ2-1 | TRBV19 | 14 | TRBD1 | CASSRDRGYNEQFF
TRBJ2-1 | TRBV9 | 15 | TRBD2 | CASSVLTSGNNEQFF
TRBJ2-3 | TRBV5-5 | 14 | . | CASSLAGRPDTQYF
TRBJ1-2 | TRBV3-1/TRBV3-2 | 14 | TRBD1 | CASSLGQGNYGYTF
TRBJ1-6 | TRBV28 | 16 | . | CASSPTGSSYNSPLHF
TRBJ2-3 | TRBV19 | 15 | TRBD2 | CASRGGRAMTDTQYF
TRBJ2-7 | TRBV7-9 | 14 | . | CASSFPGLVGEQYF
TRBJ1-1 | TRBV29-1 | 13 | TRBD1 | CSARTGGNTEAFF
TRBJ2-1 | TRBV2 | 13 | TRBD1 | CASSRDSGNEQFF
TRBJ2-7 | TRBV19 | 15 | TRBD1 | CASSKTGTASYEQYF
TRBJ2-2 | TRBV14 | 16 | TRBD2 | CASSPSGRARTGELFF
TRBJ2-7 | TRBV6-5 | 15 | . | CASSYSRGEVGEQYF
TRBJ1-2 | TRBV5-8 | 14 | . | CASSLGVRGYGYTF
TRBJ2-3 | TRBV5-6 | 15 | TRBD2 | CASSYMTSGGDTQYF
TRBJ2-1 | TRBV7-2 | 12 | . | CASSRLAYEQFF
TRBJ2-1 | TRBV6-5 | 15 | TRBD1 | CASRLQGQIYNEQFF
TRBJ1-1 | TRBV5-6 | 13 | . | CASSSRPGTEAFF
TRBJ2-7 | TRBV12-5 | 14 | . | CASGLRDGSHEQYF
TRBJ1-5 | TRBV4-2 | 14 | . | CASSQVAGRQPQHF
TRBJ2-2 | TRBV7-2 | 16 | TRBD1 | CASSFPRQGETGELFF
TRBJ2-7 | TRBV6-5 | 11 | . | CASSTTYEQYF
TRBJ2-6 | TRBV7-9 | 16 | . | CASSQRRPSGANVLTF
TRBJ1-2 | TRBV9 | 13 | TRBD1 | CASSVRGQGVITF